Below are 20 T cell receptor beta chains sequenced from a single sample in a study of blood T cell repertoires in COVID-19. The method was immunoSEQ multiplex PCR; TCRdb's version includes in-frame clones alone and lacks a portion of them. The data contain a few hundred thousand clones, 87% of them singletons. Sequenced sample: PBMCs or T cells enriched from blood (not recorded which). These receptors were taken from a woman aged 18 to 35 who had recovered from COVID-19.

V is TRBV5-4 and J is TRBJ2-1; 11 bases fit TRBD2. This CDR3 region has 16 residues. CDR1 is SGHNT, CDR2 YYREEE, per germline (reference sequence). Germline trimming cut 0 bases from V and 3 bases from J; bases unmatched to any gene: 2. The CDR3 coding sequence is TGTGCCAGCAGCTTGGAACTAGCGGGGGACTACAATGAGCAGTTCTTC. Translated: CASSLELAGDYNEQFF.

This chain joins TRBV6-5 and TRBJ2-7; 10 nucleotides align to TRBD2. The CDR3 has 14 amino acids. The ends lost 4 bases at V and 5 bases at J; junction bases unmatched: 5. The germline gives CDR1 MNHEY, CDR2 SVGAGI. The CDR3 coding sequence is TGTGCCAGCAGTTCGGGACTAGCGCTCGACGAGCAGTACTTC. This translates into CASSSGLALDEQYF.

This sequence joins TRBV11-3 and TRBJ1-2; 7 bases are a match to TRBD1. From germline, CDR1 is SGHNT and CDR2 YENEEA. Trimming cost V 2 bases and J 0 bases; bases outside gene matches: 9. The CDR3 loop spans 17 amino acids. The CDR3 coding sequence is TGTGCCAGCAGCTTACGGGGACAGAATTATCCTAACTATGGCTACACCTTC. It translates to CASSLRGQNYPNYGYTF.

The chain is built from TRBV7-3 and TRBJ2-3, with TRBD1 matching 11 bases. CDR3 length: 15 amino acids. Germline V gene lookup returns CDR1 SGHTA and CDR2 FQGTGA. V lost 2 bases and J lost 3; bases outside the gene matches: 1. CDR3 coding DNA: TGTGCCAGCAGCTTAGGACAGGGGGCAACAGATACGCAGTATTTT. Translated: CASSLGQGATDTQYF.

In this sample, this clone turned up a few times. CDR3 coding DNA: TGTGCCAGCACCCGGGACAGCTCCTACGAGCAGTACTTC. Its protein is CASTRDSSYEQYF. The chain recombines TRBV5-6 with TRBJ2-7, with 7 nucleotides matching TRBD1. Trimming took 6 bases from V and 0 from J; bases not matched to a gene: 3. CDR3 size: 13 residues. The germline gives CDR1 SGHDT, CDR2 YYEEEE. The whole variable domain, remainder taken from reference TRBV5-6 and TRBJ2-7, is DAGVTQSPTHLIKTRGQQVTLRCSPKSGHDTVSWYQQALGQGPQFIFQYYEEEERQRGNFPDRFSGHQFPNYSSELNVNALLLGDSALYLCASTRDSSYEQYFGPGTRLTVT.

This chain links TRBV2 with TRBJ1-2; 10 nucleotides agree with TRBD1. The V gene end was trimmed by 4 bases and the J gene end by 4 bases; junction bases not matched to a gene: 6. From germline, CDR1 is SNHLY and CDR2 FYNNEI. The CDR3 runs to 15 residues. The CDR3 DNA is TGTGCCAGCAGTGGGGACAGGGGATCAGCCTATGGCTACACCTTC. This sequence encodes CASSGDRGSAYGYTF.

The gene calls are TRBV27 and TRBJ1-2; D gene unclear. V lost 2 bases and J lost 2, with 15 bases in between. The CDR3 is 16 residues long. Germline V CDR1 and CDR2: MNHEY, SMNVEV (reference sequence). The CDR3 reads CASSLRGTLRNYGYTF. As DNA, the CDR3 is TGTGCCAGCAGTTTACGGGGTACCCTAAGGAACTATGGCTACACCTTC.

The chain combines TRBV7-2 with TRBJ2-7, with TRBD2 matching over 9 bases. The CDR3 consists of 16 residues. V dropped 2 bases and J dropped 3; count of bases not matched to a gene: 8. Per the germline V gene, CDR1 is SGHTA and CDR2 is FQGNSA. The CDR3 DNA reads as TGTGCCAGCAGCTTAAGGCCTAGCGGGGCAGTCTACGAGCAGTACTTC. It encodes CASSLRPSGAVYEQYF.

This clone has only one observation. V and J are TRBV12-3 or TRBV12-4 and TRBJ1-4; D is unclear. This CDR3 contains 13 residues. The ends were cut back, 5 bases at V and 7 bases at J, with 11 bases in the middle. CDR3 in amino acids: CASSPRATEKLFF. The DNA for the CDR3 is TGTGCCAGCAGTCCACGCGCAACTGAAAAACTGTTTTTT.

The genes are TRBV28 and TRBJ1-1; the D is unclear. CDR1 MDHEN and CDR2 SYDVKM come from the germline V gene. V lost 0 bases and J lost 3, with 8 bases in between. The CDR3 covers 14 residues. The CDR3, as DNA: TGTGCCAGCAGTTTATGGGACGGGGACACTGAAGCTTTCTTT. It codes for CASSLWDGDTEAFF.

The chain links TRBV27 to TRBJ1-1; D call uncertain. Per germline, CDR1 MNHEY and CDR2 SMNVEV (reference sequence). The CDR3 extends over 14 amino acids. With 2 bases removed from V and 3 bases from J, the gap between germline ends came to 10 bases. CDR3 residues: CASSLVGRDTEAFF. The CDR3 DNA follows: TGTGCCAGCAGTTTAGTAGGGCGGGACACTGAAGCTTTCTTT.

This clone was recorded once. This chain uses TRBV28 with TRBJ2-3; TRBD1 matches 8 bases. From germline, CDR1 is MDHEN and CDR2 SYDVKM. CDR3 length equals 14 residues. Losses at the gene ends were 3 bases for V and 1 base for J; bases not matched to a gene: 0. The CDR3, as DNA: TGTGCCAGCAGTTTGGGACAGGGCACAGATACGCAGTATTTT. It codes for CASSLGQGTDTQYF.

The CDR3 nucleotides read TGTGCCAGCCCTAACCTCTACGAGCAGTACTTC. Amino acid sequence: CASPNLYEQYF. The J gene is TRBJ2-7, the V gene TRBV21-1; the tabulated D call, TRBD2, remains unverified against the DNA. TRBV21-1 is tagged as a pseudogene. The CDR3 has 11 residues.

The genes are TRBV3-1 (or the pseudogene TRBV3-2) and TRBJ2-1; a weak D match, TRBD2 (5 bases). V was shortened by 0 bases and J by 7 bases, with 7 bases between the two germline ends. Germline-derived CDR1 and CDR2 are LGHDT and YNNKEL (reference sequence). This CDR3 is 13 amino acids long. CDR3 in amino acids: CASSQEWENEQFF. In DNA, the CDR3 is TGTGCCAGCAGCCAAGAGTGGGAGAATGAGCAGTTCTTC.

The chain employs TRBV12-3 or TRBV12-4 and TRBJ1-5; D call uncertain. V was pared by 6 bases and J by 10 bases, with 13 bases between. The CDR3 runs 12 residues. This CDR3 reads CASRHTPGPQHF. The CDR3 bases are TGTGCCAGCAGACACACGCCGGGACCCCAGCATTTT.

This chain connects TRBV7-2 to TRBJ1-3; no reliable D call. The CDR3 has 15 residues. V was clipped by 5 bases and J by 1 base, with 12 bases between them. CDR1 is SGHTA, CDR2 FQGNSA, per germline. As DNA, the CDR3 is TGTGCCAGCAGCCAACTGGTAAATTCTGGAAACACCATATATTTT. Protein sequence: CASSQLVNSGNTIYF.

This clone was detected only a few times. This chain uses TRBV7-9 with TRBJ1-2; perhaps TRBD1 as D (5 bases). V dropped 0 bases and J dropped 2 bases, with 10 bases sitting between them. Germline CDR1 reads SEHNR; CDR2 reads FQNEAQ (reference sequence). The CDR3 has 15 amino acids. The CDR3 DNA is TGTGCCAGCAGCTTAGCCGAGACAGCAAACTATGGCTACACCTTC. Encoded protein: CASSLAETANYGYTF.

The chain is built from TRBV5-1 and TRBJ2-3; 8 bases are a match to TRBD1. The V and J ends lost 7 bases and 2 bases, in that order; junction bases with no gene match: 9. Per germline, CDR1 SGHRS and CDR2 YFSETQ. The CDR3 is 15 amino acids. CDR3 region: CASVQGALDTDTQYF. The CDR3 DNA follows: TGCGCCAGCGTGCAGGGGGCCCTTGACACAGATACGCAGTATTTT.

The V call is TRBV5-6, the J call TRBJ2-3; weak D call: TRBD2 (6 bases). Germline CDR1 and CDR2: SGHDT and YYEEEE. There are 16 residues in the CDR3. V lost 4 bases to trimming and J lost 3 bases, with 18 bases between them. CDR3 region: CASSPKEGLATDTQYF. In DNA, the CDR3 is TGTGCCAGCAGCCCAAAGGAGGGGCTCGCGACAGATACGCAGTATTTT. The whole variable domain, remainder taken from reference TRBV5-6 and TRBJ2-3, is DAGVTQSPTHLIKTRGQQVTLRCSPKSGHDTVSWYQQALGQGPQFIFQYYEEEERQRGNFPDRFSGHQFPNYSSELNVNALLLGDSALYLCASSPKEGLATDTQYFGPGTRLTVL.

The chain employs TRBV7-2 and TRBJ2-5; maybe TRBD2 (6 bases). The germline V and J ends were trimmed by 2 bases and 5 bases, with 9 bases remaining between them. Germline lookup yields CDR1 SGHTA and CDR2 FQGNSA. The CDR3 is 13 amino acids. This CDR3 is CASSLPGAETQYF. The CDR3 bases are TGTGCCAGCAGCTTACCGGGAGCTGAGACCCAGTACTTC.